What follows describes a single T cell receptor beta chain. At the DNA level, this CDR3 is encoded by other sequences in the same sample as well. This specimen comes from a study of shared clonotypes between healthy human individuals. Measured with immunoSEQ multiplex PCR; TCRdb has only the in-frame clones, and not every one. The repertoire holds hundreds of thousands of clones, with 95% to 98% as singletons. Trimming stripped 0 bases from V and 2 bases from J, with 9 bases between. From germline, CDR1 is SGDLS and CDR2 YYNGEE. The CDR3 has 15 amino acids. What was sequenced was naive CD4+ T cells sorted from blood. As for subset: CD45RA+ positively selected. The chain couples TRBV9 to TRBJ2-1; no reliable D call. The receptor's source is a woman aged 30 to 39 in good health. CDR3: CASSVGTSTYNEQFF. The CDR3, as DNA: TGTGCCAGCAGCGTAGGGACCTCTACCTACAATGAGCAGTTCTTC.